These T cell receptor beta chains were read from a single sample in a study of blood T cell repertoires in COVID-19. Sequenced by immunoSEQ multiplex PCR; TCRdb stores in-frame clones only, minus some. Of 100,000 to 150,000 clones listed, around 79% are singletons. The sequenced material came from peripheral blood. These receptors came from a man in his fifties with acute or convalescent COVID-19. Each CDR3 is given with its conserved first and last residue. D genes are given only for firm matches. Part of the rows lack a size; the others show once, few, many or a class for expanded clones.

>TRBD2|NA|TRBV10-3|TRBJ2-1
CAIKMGLAEPYNEQFF
TGTGCCATCAAAATGGGACTAGCAGAACCCTACAATGAGCAGTTCTTC
>NA|few|TRBV5-1|TRBJ2-2
CASSRTVNTGELFF
TGCGCCAGCAGCAGGACAGTGAACACCGGGGAGCTGTTTTTT
>NA|NA|TRBV6-6|TRBJ1-5
CASDRFLADQPQHF
TGTGCCAGCGACAGGTTTCTTGCGGATCAGCCCCAGCATTTT
>NA|NA|TRBV6-5|TRBJ1-2
CATMRAENYGYTF
TGTGCCACCATGAGGGCGGAGAACTATGGCTACACCTTC
>TRBD2|NA|TRBV20-1|TRBJ2-5
CSAERGETQYF
TGCAGTGCTGAGCGGGGCGAGACCCAGTACTTC
>TRBD1|NA|TRBV18|TRBJ1-2
CASSPGQGLDYGYTF
TGTGCCAGCTCACCGGGACAGGGGTTGGACTATGGCTACACCTTC
>NA|NA|TRBV7-2|TRBJ2-5
CASSPSAQETQYF
TGTGCCAGCAGCCCGAGCGCCCAAGAGACCCAGTACTTC
>NA|once|TRBV15|TRBJ2-3
CATSRDRSPDTQYF
TGTGCCACCAGCAGAGATCGTAGCCCAGATACGCAGTATTTT
>TRBD2|few|TRBV5-1|TRBJ2-7
CASSLLAGVGSYEQYF
TGCGCCAGCAGCTTGTTAGCGGGAGTCGGGTCCTACGAGCAGTACTTC
>TRBD1|NA|TRBV4-2|TRBJ1-2
CASSQVILRQGGFYGYTF
TGTGCCAGCAGCCAAGTTATTCTAAGACAGGGAGGTTTCTATGGCTACACCTTC